Below are 32 T cell receptor beta chains sequenced from a single sample in a study of graft-versus-host responses after intestinal transplantation. Only in-frame clones appear in the TCRdb table, and some are missing; sequencing was by immunoSEQ multiplex PCR. The sample lists over 55,000 clones, roughly 87% occurring once. No antigen has been identified for these receptors. The source was unstimulated CD8+ T cells sorted from spleen or lymph node cells, collected before intestinal transplant. Every receptor here comes from a human donor who received an intestinal transplant.

This clone was seen once. The chain couples TRBV19 to TRBJ1-1; D unclear. Germline V lookup: CDR1 LNHDA, CDR2 SQIVND (reference sequence). With 10 bases removed from V and 3 bases from J, the gap between germline ends came to 21 bases. CDR3 length: 15 residues. CDR3: CATNPGEGRDTEAFF. Written as DNA, the CDR3 is TGTGCCACAAACCCTGGGGAGGGAAGGGACACTGAAGCTTTCTTT.

The chain couples TRBV4-1 to TRBJ2-1, with D maybe TRBD1 (6 bases). CDR3 size: 12 residues. Germline-derived CDR1 and CDR2 are MGHRA and YSYEKL. V lost 4 bases, J lost 8 bases, and 9 bases lay in between. CDR3 region: CASSPGGDEQFF. The CDR3 DNA reads as TGCGCCAGCAGCCCTGGGGGCGATGAGCAGTTCTTC.

This chain connects TRBV9 to TRBJ1-1; no reliable D call. CDR3 length: 14 amino acids. Trimming took off 1 base at V and 1 base at J, with 8 bases between the two ends. Per the germline V gene, CDR1 is SGDLS and CDR2 is YYNGEE. The DNA of the CDR3 is TGTGCCAGCAGCGTAAGCGGAGGGAACACTGAAGCTTTCTTT. It yields the protein CASSVSGGNTEAFF.

The V and J genes are TRBV5-6 and TRBJ1-6; TRBD1 agrees at 11 bases. The germline gives CDR1 SGHDT, CDR2 YYEEEE. The CDR3 length is 15 residues. V was pared by 7 bases and J by 10 bases, with 10 bases of the junction left unmatched. CDR3 sequence reads: CASPGGTGGDSPLHF. The CDR3, as DNA: TGTGCCAGCCCTGGGGGGACAGGGGGTGACTCACCCCTCCACTTT.

The chain carries TRBV29-1 and TRBJ2-7; possible D gene TRBD2, 6 bases. V lost 5 bases, J lost 0 bases, and 11 bases lay in between. CDR1 is SQVTM and CDR2 is ANQGSEA in the germline V gene. The length of the CDR3 is 13 residues. CDR3 sequence: CSVWGESSYEQYF. CDR3 DNA: TGCAGCGTTTGGGGGGAGAGCTCCTACGAGCAGTACTTC.

CDR3 sequence: CATTDYSSYNEQFF. CDR3 coding DNA: TGCGCCACCACCGACTACAGCTCCTACAATGAGCAGTTCTTC. J is TRBJ2-1 and V is TRBV5-1; tentative D call: TRBD2 (5 bases). This CDR3 has 14 amino acids. Germline V lookup: CDR1 SGHRS, CDR2 YFSETQ. Trimming cost V 9 bases and J 0 bases, with 13 bases left between them.

The rearrangement links TRBV7-3 to TRBJ2-1; possible D gene TRBD2, 7 bases. Germline-derived CDR1 and CDR2 are SGHTA and FQGTGA. The CDR3 length is 15 residues. V lost 2 bases and J 7 bases, leaving 15 bases between the germline ends. Here the CDR3 reads CASSLVGGPLNEQFF. The CDR3 DNA reads TGTGCCAGCAGCTTAGTGGGGGGGCCCCTAAATGAGCAGTTCTTC.

V usage is TRBV5-4 and J usage is TRBJ1-2; weak D call: TRBD1 (6 bases). This CDR3 contains 13 residues. Germline CDR1 SGHNT, CDR2 YYREEE (reference sequence). Trimming pared 9 bases from V and 8 bases from J, leaving 20 bases between. The CDR3 DNA sequence: TGTGCCACCCCCGGGGCGGGGGGCTGGGGCTACACCTTC. It is translated as CATPGAGGWGYTF.

V and J are TRBV20-1 and TRBJ2-7; D is possibly TRBD2 (5 bases). V was clipped by 6 bases and J by 2 bases, with 8 bases between them. The CDR3 is made up of 11 amino acids. Germline V gene data show CDR1 as DFQATT and CDR2 as SNEGSKA (reference sequence). The CDR3, as DNA: TGCAGTGCCCGGGAAGCCTACGAGCAGTACTTC. Translated, it gives CSAREAYEQYF.

The sample holds a few counts of this clone. J is TRBJ1-1 and V is TRBV7-9; D is undetermined. Trimming removed 4 bases from V and 1 base from J, with 13 bases in between. Germline values: CDR1 SEHNR, CDR2 FQNEAQ (reference sequence). The CDR3 is made up of 15 amino acids. CDR3: CASSSPGVRNTEAFF. The DNA for the CDR3 is TGTGCCAGCAGCTCGCCCGGGGTTAGGAACACTGAAGCTTTCTTT.

The chain couples TRBV19 to TRBJ1-5; 9 nucleotides agree with TRBD1. The CDR3 length is 16 residues. V shed 7 bases and J 9 bases; nucleotides not matched to a gene: 16. Looked up from germline, CDR1 is LNHDA and CDR2 is SQIVND (reference sequence). CDR3 nucleotides: TGTGCCAGTACTACCTGGACAGGGGACGTCAGTGGGCCCCAGCATTTT. Its protein is CASTTWTGDVSGPQHF.

The count of this clone is one. The rearrangement uses TRBV7-6 and TRBJ2-5, with D unresolved. This CDR3 spans 15 amino acids. CDR1 SGHVS and CDR2 FNYEAQ come from the germline V gene. Trimming stripped 1 base from V and 1 base from J, with 10 bases between. The CDR3 region is CASSLELVGQETQYF. CDR3 nucleotides: TGTGCCAGCAGCTTAGAGCTAGTTGGCCAAGAGACCCAGTACTTC.

The gene calls are TRBV18 and TRBJ1-5; 7 nucleotides line up with TRBD1. The germline V gene has CDR1 KGHSH and CDR2 LQKENI. The CDR3 is 14 amino acids. V shed 3 bases and J 3 bases; nucleotides not matched to a gene: 2. CDR3 sequence: CASSPGTANQPQHF. Written as DNA, the CDR3 is TGTGCCAGCTCACCGGGGACAGCCAATCAGCCCCAGCATTTT.

The chain employs TRBV27 and TRBJ2-3, with 7 positions matching TRBD2. The V and J ends lost 4 bases and 6 bases, in that order; junction bases with no gene match: 7. This CDR3 has 14 residues. Germline CDR1 MNHEY, CDR2 SMNVEV (reference sequence). For the CDR3, the DNA is TGTGCCAGCAGTTACAGCGGGGCCGGGGATACGCAGTATTTT. This gives the protein CASSYSGAGDTQYF.

The chain has TRBV13 and TRBJ1-3; D gene unclear. Germline loops: CDR1 PRHDT, CDR2 FYEKMQ (reference sequence). This CDR3 contains 16 residues. The V and J ends lost 2 bases and 0 bases respectively, with 11 bases between them. The CDR3 bases are TGTGCCAGCAGCTTATCGGCCGGGAACTCTGGAAACACCATATATTTT. It translates to CASSLSAGNSGNTIYF.

The genes are TRBV9 and TRBJ2-1, with 12 bases matching TRBD2. Germline CDR1 reads SGDLS; CDR2 reads YYNGEE. The trim removed 0 bases at V and 2 bases at J, leaving 3 bases unmatched. This CDR3 spans 17 amino acids. CDR3 coding DNA: TGTGCCAGCAGCGTAGAACTAGCGGGGGGACCCTACAATGAGCAGTTCTTC. It specifies CASSVELAGGPYNEQFF.

This chain uses TRBV9 with TRBJ1-1; D remains unclear. The length of the CDR3 is 12 residues. Germline values: CDR1 SGDLS, CDR2 YYNGEE. Trimming removed 3 bases at V and 7 bases at J, with 10 bases between. CDR3 DNA: TGTGCCAGCAGCGGACCGGGGAATGAAGCTTTCTTT. Translated, it gives CASSGPGNEAFF.

This chain uses TRBV11-3 with TRBJ2-2; 11 positions agree with TRBD1. With V trimmed by 4 bases and J by 4 bases, 5 bases remained unmatched. In germline, CDR1 is SGHNT, CDR2 YENEEA. The CDR3 contains 16 residues. The DNA for the CDR3 is TGTGCCAGCAGCTCCTGGACAGGGGGCGGCACCGGGGAGCTGTTTTTT. Protein sequence: CASSSWTGGGTGELFF.

V gene TRBV7-8 combines with J gene TRBJ1-5; D may be TRBD1 (5 bases). In germline, CDR1 is SGHVS, CDR2 FQNEAQ. This CDR3 has 17 amino acids. V lost 5 bases and J 3 bases, leaving 20 bases between the germline ends. The CDR3 reads CASSPQGLGDDNQPQHF. Here the CDR3 DNA reads TGTGCCAGCAGCCCCCAGGGCTTAGGCGATGACAATCAGCCCCAGCATTTT.

The rearrangement links TRBV7-3 to TRBJ2-1; 16 nucleotides match TRBD2. V dropped 4 bases and J dropped 6; count of bases not matched to a gene: 3. The CDR3 totals 16 residues. Germline V gives CDR1 SGHTA, CDR2 FQGTGA. The DNA of the CDR3 is TGTGCCAGCAGCTCGGGACTAGCGGGGGGGCCCAATGAGCAGTTCTTC. Translating it yields CASSSGLAGGPNEQFF. Filled out from reference TRBV7-3 and TRBJ2-1, the complete variable domain reads GAGVSQTPSNKVTEKGKYVELRCDPISGHTALYWYRQSLGQGPEFLIYFQGTGAADDSGLPNDRFFAVRPEGSVSTLKIQRTERGDSAVYLCASSSGLAGGPNEQFFGPGTRLTVL.

The chain has TRBV4-1 and TRBJ1-2; TRBD1 aligns across 7 bases. The CDR3 is 15 amino acids. In germline, CDR1 is MGHRA, CDR2 YSYEKL. The V segment lost 0 bases and the J segment 3 bases; nucleotides outside the gene matches: 4. The CDR3 is CASSQEGGADYGYTF. CDR3 DNA: TGCGCCAGCAGCCAAGAAGGGGGCGCCGACTATGGCTACACCTTC.

V and J are TRBV29-1 and TRBJ1-5, with 7 nucleotides matching TRBD1. The CDR3 is 13 residues long. The germline V gene has CDR1 SQVTM and CDR2 ANQGSEA. V dropped 6 bases and J dropped 4; count of bases not matched to a gene: 6. The CDR3 DNA reads as TGCAGCGTCCCTGGGACAGCAAATCAGCCCCAGCATTTT. It yields the protein CSVPGTANQPQHF.

The chain is built from TRBV2 and TRBJ1-4; no clear D. V gave up 8 bases and J gave up 8 bases, with 12 bases separating them. CDR1 and CDR2 from the germline V gene are SNHLY and FYNNEI. This CDR3 has 12 residues. CDR3 sequence reads: CASGREGEKLFF. CDR3 bases: TGTGCCAGCGGAAGGGAGGGCGAAAAACTGTTTTTT.

V is TRBV4-1 and J is TRBJ2-1; D possibly corresponds to TRBD2 (5 bases). Germline V gives CDR1 MGHRA, CDR2 YSYEKL. Deletions cut 3 bases from V and 7 bases from J, with 10 bases between. This CDR3 region has 13 residues. The CDR3 DNA sequence: TGCGCCAGCAGCCACCCGGGGTTGAATGAGCAGTTCTTC. This encodes CASSHPGLNEQFF.

The chain carries TRBV9 and TRBJ1-4, with D possibly matching TRBD1 (6 bases). Germline CDR1 SGDLS, CDR2 YYNGEE. The V gene lost 1 base and the J gene lost 7 bases, with 8 bases spanning the gap. The CDR3 is 13 amino acids. CDR3 coding DNA: TGTGCCAGCAGCGTACAAGGGGGTGAAAAACTGTTTTTT. Its translation is CASSVQGGEKLFF.

The rearrangement uses TRBV7-9 and TRBJ1-1, with D maybe TRBD1 (6 bases). The CDR3 extends over 15 amino acids. Germline V gene lookup returns CDR1 SEHNR and CDR2 FQNEAQ (reference sequence). Trimming pared 1 base from V and 2 bases from J, leaving 11 bases between. The CDR3 is CASSLGTAPNTEAFF. The CDR3 DNA reads TGTGCCAGCAGCTTAGGGACAGCGCCTAACACTGAAGCTTTCTTT. The full variable domain, in which reference TRBV7-9 and TRBJ1-1 provide the parts outside the CDR3, is DTGVSQNPRHKITKRGQNVTFRCDPISEHNRLYWYRQTLGQGPEFLTYFQNEAQLEKSRLLSDRFSAERPKGSFSTLEIQRTEQGDSAMYLCASSLGTAPNTEAFFGQGTRLTVV.

The sample holds one count of this clone. The chain is built from TRBV13 and TRBJ2-7; D remains unclear. There are 13 residues in the CDR3. Trimming removed 3 bases at V and 2 bases at J, with 8 bases between. Germline V gene lookup returns CDR1 PRHDT and CDR2 FYEKMQ (reference sequence). CDR3 sequence: CASSLSDPYEQYF. CDR3 DNA: TGTGCCAGCAGCTTGAGCGACCCCTACGAGCAGTACTTC.

The rearrangement uses TRBV5-5 and TRBJ1-2, with a weak D call TRBD1 (5 bases). The CDR3 covers 16 residues. Germline V lookup: CDR1 SGHKS, CDR2 YYEKEE (reference sequence). V lost 6 bases and J 1 base, leaving 19 bases between the germline ends. CDR3 sequence (DNA): TGTGCCAGCATCCGGGGGAGACAGAGGATTAACTATGGCTACACCTTC. Amino acid sequence: CASIRGRQRINYGYTF.

The V and J genes are TRBV10-2 and TRBJ2-4; maybe TRBD2 (6 bases). Germline V gene data show CDR1 as WSHSY and CDR2 as SAAADI. The CDR3 is 13 amino acids. With 4 bases removed from V and 8 bases from J, the gap between germline ends came to 12 bases. This CDR3 reads CASSVAGTDIQYF. The CDR3 DNA sequence: TGCGCCAGCAGTGTTGCGGGGACGGACATTCAGTACTTC.

The J gene is TRBJ2-5, the V gene TRBV23-1; the match to TRBD2 covers 13 bases. TRBV23-1 is designated an ORF whose function remains uncertain. Trimming removed 2 bases from V and 5 bases from J; junction bases left unmatched: 2. The CDR3 covers 15 residues. CDR3 residues: CASSQGGLAGETQYF. For the CDR3, the DNA is TGCGCCAGCAGTCAAGGGGGACTAGCGGGGGAGACCCAGTACTTC.

The V and J genes are TRBV7-8 and TRBJ1-1; D gene unclear. The germline gives CDR1 SGHVS, CDR2 FQNEAQ. The V and J ends lost 4 bases and 0 bases respectively, with 6 bases between them. The CDR3 sequence is 13 residues long. The CDR3 DNA reads as TGTGCCAGCAGCTCGAACATGAACACTGAAGCTTTCTTT. Amino acids: CASSSNMNTEAFF.

The chain carries TRBV9 and TRBJ1-3; D unresolved. Trimming left V 4 bases short and J 4 bases short, with 15 bases between. The germline V gene encodes CDR1 SGDLS and CDR2 YYNGEE. The CDR3 has 15 residues. CDR3 DNA sequence: TGTGCCAGCAGCTCGGGATCCGGCCCCGGAAACACCATATATTTT. Translating it yields CASSSGSGPGNTIYF. The variable domain in full, completed from reference TRBV9 and TRBJ1-3, reads DSGVTQTPKHLITATGQRVTLRCSPRSGDLSVYWYQQSLDQGLQFLIQYYNGEERAKGNILERFSAQQFPDLHSELNLSSLELGDSALYFCASSSGSGPGNTIYFGEGSWLTVV.